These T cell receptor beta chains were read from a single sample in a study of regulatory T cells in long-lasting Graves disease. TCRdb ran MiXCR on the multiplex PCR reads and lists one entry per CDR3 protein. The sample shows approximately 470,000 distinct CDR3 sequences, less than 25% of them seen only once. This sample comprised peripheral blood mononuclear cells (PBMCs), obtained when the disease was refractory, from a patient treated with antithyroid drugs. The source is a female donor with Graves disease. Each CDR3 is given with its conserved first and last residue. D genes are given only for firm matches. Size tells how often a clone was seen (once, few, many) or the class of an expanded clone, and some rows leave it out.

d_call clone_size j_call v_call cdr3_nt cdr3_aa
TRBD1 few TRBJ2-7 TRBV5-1 TGCGCCAGCACCGACAGGGGAATCTACGAGCAGTACTTC CASTDRGIYEQYF
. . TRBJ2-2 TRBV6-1 TGTGCCAGCAACAAGATATCTACCGGGGAGCTGTTTTTT CASNKISTGELFF
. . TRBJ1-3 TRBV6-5 TGTGCCAGCAGTTACTTATTCTGGCCAGGGCAAAGCTCTGGAAACACCATATATTTT CASSYLFWPGQSSGNTIYF
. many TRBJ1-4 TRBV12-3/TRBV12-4 TGTGCCAGCAGTTTCGACTGGACGGGACTTGGAGAAAAACTGTTTTTT CASSFDWTGLGEKLFF
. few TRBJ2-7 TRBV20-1 TGCAGTGCCAACGGCCCTAGGGAGTACTTC CSANGPREYF
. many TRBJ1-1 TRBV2 TGTGCCAGCAGTGAAGCTGGGGACCCTGAAGCTTTCTTT CASSEAGDPEAFF
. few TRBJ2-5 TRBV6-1 TGTGCCAGCATCTTGTGGGCAGGGGTATCGGAGACCCAGTACTTC CASILWAGVSETQYF
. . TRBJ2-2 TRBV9 TGTGCCAGCAGCTCTACGGACCTATCGGCCGGGGAGCTGTTTTTT CASSSTDLSAGELFF
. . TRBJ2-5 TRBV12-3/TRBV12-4 TGTGCCAGCAGTCACAGGGATTTC CASSHRDF
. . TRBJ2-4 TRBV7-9 TGTGCCAGCAGCTTAGGGACAGCAGCCCTTACCCAAGCCAAAAACATTCAGTACTTC CASSLGTAALTQAKNIQYF
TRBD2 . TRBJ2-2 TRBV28 TGTGCCAGCAGGGGGGGACTAGGAAAAACCGGGGAGCTGTTTTTT CASRGGLGKTGELFF
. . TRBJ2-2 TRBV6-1 TGTGCCAGCAGGGCACCGAACACCGGGGAGCTGTTTTTT CASRAPNTGELFF
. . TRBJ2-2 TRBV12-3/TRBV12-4 TGTGCCAGCGTAACACCAGGGAAGGAGGGGACCGGGGAGCTGTTTTTT CASVTPGKEGTGELFF
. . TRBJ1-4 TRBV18 TGTGCCAGCTCGCCCCAACGCGGTGAAAAACTGTTTTTT CASSPQRGEKLFF
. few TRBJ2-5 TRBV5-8 TGTGCCAGCAGCACCCCACTGTGGTTTCAAGAGACCCAGTACTTC CASSTPLWFQETQYF
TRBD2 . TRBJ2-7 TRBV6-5 TGTGCCAGCAGTTCCCCCCTAGTAGCGGGAGAGTACGAGCAGTACTTC CASSSPLVAGEYEQYF
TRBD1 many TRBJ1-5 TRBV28 TGTGCCAGCAGTTGGGACAGGCAGGCAGGTGGCAATCAGCCCCAGCATTTT CASSWDRQAGGNQPQHF
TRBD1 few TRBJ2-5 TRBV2 TGTGCCAGCGGCGGGGGACAGGGAGAGACCCAGTACTTC CASGGGQGETQYF
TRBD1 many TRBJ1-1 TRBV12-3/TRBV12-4 TGTGCCAGCAGCAAGGGGGCTGGTACTGAAGCTTTCTTT CASSKGAGTEAFF
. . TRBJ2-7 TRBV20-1 TGCAGTGCTACGATTGGCGGATACTCCTACGAGCAGTACTTC CSATIGGYSYEQYF
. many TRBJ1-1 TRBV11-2 TGTGCCAGCAGCCTGAACTTGGGTGAAGCTTTCTTT CASSLNLGEAFF
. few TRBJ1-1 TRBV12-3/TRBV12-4 TGTGCCAGCAGTTTTTGGGACGGCACTGAAGCTTTCTTT CASSFWDGTEAFF
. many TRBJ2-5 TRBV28 TGTGCCAGCAGGTACGGGGGCGCGGGTTTCGAGACCCAGTACTTC CASRYGGAGFETQYF
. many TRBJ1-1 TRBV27 TGTGCCAGCAGTTTTTTTACAGGCGGCACTGAAGCTTTCTTT CASSFFTGGTEAFF
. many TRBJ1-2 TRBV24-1 TGTGCCACCAGTGATTCGCGAGGCTACACCTTC CATSDSRGYTF
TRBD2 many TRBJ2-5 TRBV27 TGTGCCAGCAGTTCCCTCCTAGCGGGAGTGGGAGAGACCCAGTACTTC CASSSLLAGVGETQYF
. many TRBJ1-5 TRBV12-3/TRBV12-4 TGTGCCAGCAGCAAAACAGGGATAAATCAGCCCCAGCATTTT CASSKTGINQPQHF
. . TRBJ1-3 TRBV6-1 TGTGCCAGCAGCCCCATGGAAAAACGCTCTGGAAACACCATATATTTT CASSPMEKRSGNTIYF
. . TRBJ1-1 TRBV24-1 TGTGCCACCAGTGATGTGGGTTGGACTGAAGCTTTCTTT CATSDVGWTEAFF
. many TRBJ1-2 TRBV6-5 TGTGCCAGCAGTTACCCTACAACTAACTATGGCTACACCTTC CASSYPTTNYGYTF
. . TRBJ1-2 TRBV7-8 TGTGCCAGCAGCTTGGCGGCTGGGGATGGCGGCTACACCTTC CASSLAAGDGGYTF
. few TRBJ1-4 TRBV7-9 TGTGCCAGCAGCCGCGGGACATCGACTAATGAAAAACTGTTTTTT CASSRGTSTNEKLFF
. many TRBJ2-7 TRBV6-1 TGTGCCAGCCAACCCGGGACTTACGGCTACGAGCAGTACTTC CASQPGTYGYEQYF
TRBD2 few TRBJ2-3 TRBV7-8 TGTGCCAGCAGCTCACCGGGACTAGCGGGACACCCTAGCACAGATACGCAGTATTTT CASSSPGLAGHPSTDTQYF
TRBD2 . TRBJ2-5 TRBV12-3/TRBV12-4 TGTGCCAGCAGAAATAGCGGGAGACAAGAGACCCAGTACTTC CASRNSGRQETQYF
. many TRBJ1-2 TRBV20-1 TGCAGTGCCAACACACCGGGTTCCAGGACGGGAGGCTACACCTTC CSANTPGSRTGGYTF
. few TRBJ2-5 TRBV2 TGTGCCAGCAGTCTGAGCCTAACTAGTCATCAAGAGACCCAGTACTTC CASSLSLTSHQETQYF
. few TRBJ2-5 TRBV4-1 TGCGCCAGCAGCCAAGCTAGGAGGGAAGAGACCCAGTACTTC CASSQARREETQYF
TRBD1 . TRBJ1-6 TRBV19 TGTGCCAGTAGTATAACCAGGGGGTATTCACCCCTCCACTTT CASSITRGYSPLHF
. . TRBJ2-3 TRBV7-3 TGTGCCAGCAGCTCCTCTGGTGATACGCAGTATTTT CASSSSGDTQYF